The subject of this entry is one T cell receptor (beta chain). What this receptor recognizes is not known. No per-base quality is available; no much larger clone lies one base away. The record originates from a study of blood T cells in healthy people across ages (dated by TCRdb to the mid-2010s). Regarding the study in general: In model experiments, template switching captured about one uniquely barcoded TCR beta cDNA molecule for every two T cells. Using deep sequencing normalized with unique cDNA molecular identifiers, the study measured how TCR beta repertoire diversity changes with age. The donors were divided into four age groups: young (average approximately 16 years), middle-aged (under 40), aged (approximately 59) and long-lived (roughly 82). To avoid experimental bias, donors of different ages were distributed randomly across sequencing lanes. Using the same blood draw, the study looked at two additional independent replicas of 1 million unique cDNA reads for two donors, one aged 18 to 30 and the other aged 80 or older. The investigation overall reported the following: Compared with the aged group, the long-lived group had more naive CD4+ T cells, fewer expanded clones and increased TCR diversity, a pattern suggesting age selection. There was a strong correlation between observed TCR beta diversity and the percentage of naive T cells measured by flow cytometry. Observed TCR beta diversity per million T cells fell roughly linearly with age, and a significant reduction was already apparent by age roughly 40. Because donor CMV infection status was unknown, age-related changes in expanded clonotypes were potentially confounded. Since profiling was done on bulk unsorted PBMCs, naive and antigen-experienced compartments could not be conclusively compared. Estimates of total diversity from one million sequenced T cells were regarded as lower bounds and underestimates.

The 39 donors, aged 6 to 90 years, were systemically healthy Caucasian individuals from Russia. Each donor gave around 9 milliliters of peripheral blood, collected into EDTA-treated Vacutainer tubes. Ficoll-Paque density-gradient centrifugation was used to isolate PBMCs, with at least 7 million obtained per sample. Trizol reagent was used to extract total RNA from the PBMCs, yielding at least 5.5 micrograms per sample. For every donor, flow cytometry on a PBMC aliquot measured the percentage of naive CD45RAhigh/CD27high T cells. The library was obtained by 5' RACE. The sample was run on an Illumina HiSeq 2500. A second PCR of about 7 to 12 cycles was run with a J-beta primer mix and a sample-barcoded 5' primer. Each TCR beta cDNA molecule received a unique molecular identifier from a template-switch 5' adaptor carrying 12 random nucleotides. Each sample yielded at least 2.5 million CDR3-containing paired-end reads. First-strand cDNA was synthesized from all RNA with the Mint cDNA synthesis kit, primed by a TRBC-specific oligonucleotide. After uracil-DNA glycosylase treatment, a first 18-cycle PCR used universal primers M1SS and BC2_uni_R on all cDNA. Regarding the original processing steps: Normalization of each sample was performed by random selection of 1 million high-quality reads, each carrying a distinct molecular identifier. Reads sharing molecular identifiers were discarded rather than binned into consensus sequences. MiTCR, with a Q25 quality threshold and the strictest error-elimination algorithm, was used for CDR3 identification, clonotype clustering and error correction. Lower-bound total TCR beta diversity was estimated with a nonparametric unseen species model using Euler transformation. TCRdb trimmed public reads at Q25 via fastp, called clones via MiXCR and kept in-frame beta chains. Rows matching on CDR3 protein sequence are summarized as one entry with the most common DNA and genes. None of the V and J calls come from the authors' own analysis; TCRdb made them. Counted in this sample were about 1.6 million distinct CDR3 sequences; around 36% of them appeared once. The ten largest clones take up approximately 10% of the sample.

CDR1 and CDR2, per the germline V gene, are SGHRS and YFSETQ. Spanning cysteine to phenylalanine, the CDR3 consists of 15 amino acids. The CDR3 DNA has 45 bases and is translated from base 1. The germline ends are 16 bases apart after V is trimmed by 4 bases and J by 4 bases. The sequenced sample was blood. This clonotype originated in a woman younger than 45 in good health. The chain is made from TRBV5-1 and TRBJ2-3; the D match is possibly TRBD1 or TRBD2, with 6 bases aligned in each. The encoded CDR3 is CASSLEGGRPDTQYF. The DNA sequence is TGCGCCAGCAGCCTTGAAGGGGGGCGTCCAGATACGCAGTATTTT. Extended through the reference TRBV5-1 and TRBJ2-3 proteins, this CDR3 yields the full variable domain: KAGVTQTPRYLIKTRGQQVTLSCSPISGHRSVSWYQQTPGQGLQFLFEYFSETQRNKGNFPGRFSGRQFSNSRSEMNVSTLELGDSALYLCASSLEGGRPDTQYFGPGTRLTVL.